This TCR beta chain was profiled in a study of cytomegalovirus exposure and HLA in healthy donors. Points from the study as a whole: Rare sequences made up most TCRs, while some public TCRs were found in many donors.

The V end was cut by 5 bases, the J end by 1 base, with 15 bases between. The CDR3 runs 15 residues. The V gene's germline CDR1 is MDHEN and CDR2 SYDVKM. Assay: immunoSEQ multiplex PCR; the TCRdb copy retains only in-frame clones and omits some. Of approximately 220,000 clones in the sample, more than 75% are singletons; the top ten hold around 2.6%. Turning to this clone: No antigen is known for it.

The source is a man aged 18 to 30 in good health and CMV-seronegative. Sequenced material: PBMCs. The V and J genes are TRBV28 and TRBJ2-7; D might be TRBD1 (5 bases). The CDR3 here is CASSPQGKGSYEQYF. The CDR3 DNA reads TGTGCCAGCAGTCCCCAGGGAAAAGGGTCCTACGAGCAGTACTTC.